Listed below are T cell receptor beta chains from one sample, sequenced in a study of T cells expressing NK-cell markers. TCRdb reprocessed the 5' RACE reads, with one entry per CDR3 protein and no DNA. The sample has some 280,000 distinct CDR3 sequences. Material: blood T cells: a sorted CD56 or NKG2C T cell subset, CD4+ or CD8+ T cells, or bulk PBMC T cells (not recorded which). The receptors stem from a man between 18 and 35 years old in good health. CDR3s include the opening cysteine and the closing phenylalanine or tryptophan. The order of the fields is J gene, V gene, CDR3 protein.

>TRBJ1-4|TRBV6-1
CASRTGGLVEKLFF
>TRBJ1-3|TRBV12-3/TRBV12-4
CASSSRGDPFSGNTIYF
>TRBJ1-3|TRBV5-1
CASSADGLLNTIYF
>TRBJ2-5|TRBV20-1
CSARSSPTGPETQYF
>TRBJ1-2|TRBV4-2
CASSHTPDRGASYGYTF
>TRBJ2-2|TRBV12-3/TRBV12-4
CASSDSGQGPTGELFF
>TRBJ2-3|TRBV5-6
CASSLAYSNRLAPTDTQYF
>TRBJ2-1|TRBV4-1
CASSQERWNEQFF
>TRBJ2-1|TRBV5-4
CASSLIGTGAVDEQFF
>TRBJ2-5|TRBV20-1
CSARDSTVPQETQYF
>TRBJ2-1|TRBV12-3/TRBV12-4
CASSLHSSGMGDEQFF
>TRBJ2-2|TRBV5-4
CASSKNRGPGELFF
>TRBJ2-1|TRBV7-6
CASSLGLASPGARSYNEQFF
>TRBJ2-1|TRBV6-5
CASSYIGTGVNEQFF
>TRBJ2-5|TRBV13
CASSFSGVVETQYF
>TRBJ1-5|TRBV12-2
CASRFTGTGGNQPQHF
>TRBJ2-7|TRBV7-9
CASSLIGQGRSYEQYF
>TRBJ2-3|TRBV20-1
CSARGTSGYTDTQYF